This paragraph reports one T cell receptor (beta chain). This CDR3 has 13 amino acids. Germline CDR1 is SGHVT and CDR2 is SQSDAQ. Trimming pared 3 bases from V and 4 bases from J, leaving 10 bases between. This record belongs to a study of response to subunit inactivated influenza vaccine. TCRdb itself ran the RT-PCR reads through MiXCR, one entry per CDR3 protein. The table shows about 780,000 distinct CDR3 sequences, with less than 20% occurring only once. The sample consisted of PBMCs from blood, taken 4 to 6 days after vaccination. The TCR comes from a man over 45 who received an inactivated influenza vaccine. This chain connects TRBV7-4 to TRBJ2-7, with TRBD2 as a possible D gene (6 bases). CDR3 coding DNA: TGTGCCAGCAGCTTCTGCAGCGGGTACGAGCAGTACTTC. Translating it yields CASSFCSGYEQYF.